The T cell receptor (beta chain) described here comes from a study of T cell responses to AZD1222 COVID-19 vaccine. Study-wide findings and caveats: It should be noted that donors were predominantly white British and more often female, and clonal diversity was possibly underestimated.

Germline CDR1 SGHNT, CDR2 YENEEA. V lost 5 bases, J lost 15 bases, and 23 bases lay in between. The CDR3 extends over 14 amino acids. The data were produced by immunoSEQ multiplex PCR, yet TCRdb's version contains in-frame clones alone and is incomplete. The table has around 99,000 clones, roughly 90% seen once. On this clone itself: The antigen is undetermined.

The receptor comes from an adult in good health. This chain links TRBV11-3 with TRBJ2-1, with D hard to call. The sequences come from peripheral blood, collected on day 0 of MenACWY control vaccination. CDR3 loop: CASSPRGSGVSPFF. The CDR3 nucleotides read TGTGCCAGCAGCCCTAGAGGTTCGGGTGTCTCCCCGTTCTTC.